These 32 T cell receptor beta chains were all obtained from the same sample, sequenced in a study of T cell changes during pregnancy in multiple sclerosis. Only in-frame clones appear in the TCRdb table, and some are missing; sequencing was by immunoSEQ multiplex PCR. In the table there are 45,000 to 65,000 clones, approximately 94% of which are singletons. The sample here was CD8+ T cells from peripheral blood mononuclear cells, taken in the third trimester of pregnancy. The receptor source for this set is a female donor with multiple sclerosis, enrolled in a pregnancy study.

The CDR3 nucleotides read TGTGCCAGCAGTCCTCGGGACGGGCTAGCGGGAGTAGGGAATCCAAATGAGCAGTTCTTC. It codes for CASSPRDGLAGVGNPNEQFF. The V gene is TRBV13, the J gene TRBJ2-1; 10 bases match TRBD2. This CDR3 contains 20 residues. Per the germline V gene, CDR1 is PRHDT and CDR2 is FYEKMQ (reference sequence). J was trimmed by 7 bases and V by 6 bases; bases with no gene match: 24.

The chain employs TRBV28 and TRBJ2-5, with TRBD1 matching 8 bases. The V gene's germline CDR1 is MDHEN and CDR2 SYDVKM. Losses at the gene ends were 6 bases for V and 4 bases for J; bases not matched to a gene: 4. The CDR3 loop spans 13 amino acids. This chain's CDR3 is CASSRGQVETQYF. CDR3 DNA sequence: TGTGCCAGCAGCAGGGGACAGGTAGAGACCCAGTACTTC.

The gene calls are TRBV7-9 and TRBJ1-1; 9 bases match TRBD1. The germline V gene has CDR1 SEHNR and CDR2 FQNEAQ (reference sequence). The V gene end was trimmed by 4 bases and the J gene end by 2 bases; junction bases not matched to a gene: 5. The CDR3 runs to 15 residues. The DNA for the CDR3 is TGTGCCAGCAGCTCCTGGACAGGGGATAACACTGAAGCTTTCTTT. Protein product: CASSSWTGDNTEAFF.

V and J are TRBV9 and TRBJ1-2; TRBD1 aligns across 7 bases. The CDR3 has 14 residues. V dropped 6 bases and J dropped 3; count of bases not matched to a gene: 8. Germline V gene sequence: CDR1 SGDLS, CDR2 YYNGEE. The CDR3: CASTETGRHYGYTF. The CDR3 coding sequence is TGTGCCAGCACCGAGACAGGGCGACACTATGGCTACACCTTC.

This clone was detected only once. The chain employs TRBV10-3 and TRBJ1-1; the D is unclear. The length of the CDR3 is 13 residues. Germline V CDR1 and CDR2: ENHRY, SYGVKD. Trimming removed 7 bases at V and 1 base at J, with 10 bases between. The DNA of the CDR3 is TGTGCCATCACCGTGGAGACGAACACTGAAGCTTTCTTT. It yields the protein CAITVETNTEAFF.

V and J are TRBV2 and TRBJ2-7, with 8 bases identical to TRBD2. The V gene's germline CDR1 is SNHLY and CDR2 FYNNEI. The CDR3 consists of 14 residues. V gave up 3 bases and J gave up 3 bases; unmatched junction bases: 4. The CDR3 reads CASSDQRENYEQYF. CDR3 in DNA: TGTGCCAGCAGTGACCAGCGGGAGAACTACGAGCAGTACTTC.

The V gene is TRBV13, the J gene TRBJ2-2; TRBD2 aligns across 9 bases. The CDR3 loop spans 16 amino acids. The V gene's germline CDR1 is PRHDT and CDR2 FYEKMQ (reference sequence). Losses at the gene ends were 2 bases for V and 3 bases for J; bases not matched to a gene: 4. CDR3 in DNA: TGTGCCAGCAGCTTAACGGGACTAGCTGACACCGGGGAGCTGTTTTTT. This gives the protein CASSLTGLADTGELFF.

This CDR3 reads CASSPWRGKGANYGYTF. The CDR3 DNA reads as TGCGCCAGCAGCCCCTGGAGGGGAAAAGGTGCTAACTATGGCTACACCTTC. The chain links TRBV4-3 to TRBJ1-2, with D maybe TRBD1 (5 bases). Germline loops: CDR1 LGHNA, CDR2 YSLEER. Trimming left V 4 bases short and J 0 bases short, with 18 bases between. The CDR3 has 17 residues.

V is TRBV6-1 and J is TRBJ2-7; tentative D call: TRBD2 (5 bases). Germline V gives CDR1 MNHNS, CDR2 SASEGT. This CDR3 comprises 14 residues. The V and J ends lost 4 bases and 0 bases respectively, with 10 bases between them. The DNA for the CDR3 is TGTGCCAGCAGTGTATCCGGGGACTCCTACGAGCAGTACTTC. Its translation is CASSVSGDSYEQYF.

The rearrangement links TRBV4-3 to TRBJ2-1; 7 positions match TRBD1. The CDR3 runs 14 residues. The junction had 8 bases not matched to a gene; V was cut back by 6 bases and J by 6 bases. CDR1 is LGHNA and CDR2 is YSLEER in the germline V gene. The CDR3 DNA sequence: TGCGCCAGCAGGCAGGGGGTTAATGTCAATGAGCAGTTCTTC. This sequence encodes CASRQGVNVNEQFF.

This chain links TRBV5-4 with TRBJ2-7; 8 nucleotides line up with TRBD1. V was clipped by 3 bases and J by 5 bases; unmatched bases: 10. CDR1 and CDR2 from the germline V gene are SGHNT and YYREEE (reference sequence). This CDR3 spans 15 amino acids. The CDR3, as DNA: TGTGCCAGCAGCTCTCTGCAGGGGGCGAACCACGAGCAGTACTTC. Residues: CASSSLQGANHEQYF.

V gene TRBV4-2 combines with J gene TRBJ1-1; D is possibly TRBD1 (5 bases). V was cut by 6 bases and J by 4 bases, with 9 bases left in between. In germline, CDR1 is LGHNA, CDR2 YNFKEQ. This CDR3 has 12 residues. CDR3 protein: CASRKGSTEAFF. CDR3 bases: TGTGCCAGCAGGAAGGGGTCCACTGAAGCTTTCTTT.

The chain joins TRBV4-3 to TRBJ2-5; D possibly corresponds to TRBD2 (5 bases). Per germline, CDR1 LGHNA and CDR2 YSLEER. CDR3 length: 15 amino acids. V lost 1 base, J lost 8 bases, and 17 bases lay in between. The CDR3 nucleotides are TGCGCCAGCAGCCAAGGTCGGGCGGGTTCTGATACCCAGTACTTC. Encoded protein: CASSQGRAGSDTQYF.

The chain carries TRBV5-4 and TRBJ2-7; the D gene is possibly TRBD1 (6 bases). This CDR3 region has 14 residues. Trimming left V 2 bases short and J 0 bases short, with 9 bases between. Germline V gene lookup returns CDR1 SGHNT and CDR2 YYREEE (reference sequence). This CDR3 reads CASSFGTNSYEQYF. Here the CDR3 DNA reads TGTGCCAGCAGCTTCGGGACAAACTCCTACGAGCAGTACTTC.

This chain links TRBV5-1 with TRBJ2-7, with TRBD2 as a possible D gene (6 bases). Germline V gives CDR1 SGHRS, CDR2 YFSETQ. The V gene lost 4 bases and the J gene lost 4 bases, with 15 bases spanning the gap. This CDR3 comprises 14 residues. DNA of the CDR3: TGCGCCAGCAGCGTCGGTAGCGGTGGATACGAGCAGTACTTC. Translating it yields CASSVGSGGYEQYF.

Details on this clone: This sample includes further DNA sequences coding for the same CDR3. The chain uses TRBV4-1 and TRBJ1-1, with D unresolved. With 1 base removed from V and 1 base from J, the gap between germline ends came to 7 bases. From germline, CDR1 is MGHRA and CDR2 YSYEKL. This CDR3 is 14 amino acids long. The chain's CDR3 is CASSQAGENTEAFF. The CDR3 region has the DNA TGCGCCAGCAGCCAAGCGGGTGAGAACACTGAAGCTTTCTTT.

The chain couples TRBV19 to TRBJ1-2; tentatively, D is TRBD1 (5 bases). V lost 5 bases and J lost 2, with 15 bases in between. Germline values: CDR1 LNHDA, CDR2 SQIVND (reference sequence). The CDR3 consists of 15 residues. CDR3 nucleotides: TGTGCCAGTAGTCTAACACTACAGGACAACTATGGCTACACCTTC. Protein sequence: CASSLTLQDNYGYTF. The full variable domain, its missing parts supplied by reference TRBV19 and TRBJ1-2, is DGGITQSPKYLFRKEGQNVTLSCEQNLNHDAMYWYRQDPGQGLRLIYYSQIVNDFQKGDIAEGYSVSREKKESFPLTVTSAQKNPTAFYLCASSLTLQDNYGYTFGSGTRLTVV.

This chain uses TRBV7-9 with TRBJ2-7; 8 positions agree with TRBD2. The germline V gene has CDR1 SEHNR and CDR2 FQNEAQ (reference sequence). The CDR3 runs to 16 residues. The V and J ends lost 5 bases and 3 bases, in that order; junction bases with no gene match: 12. This chain's CDR3 is CASSAPGGLDYYEQYF. The CDR3 DNA reads as TGTGCCAGCAGCGCACCGGGGGGGTTGGACTACTACGAGCAGTACTTC.

This chain joins TRBV4-3 and TRBJ2-1, with D perhaps TRBD2 (5 bases). Looked up from germline, CDR1 is LGHNA and CDR2 is YSLEER. This CDR3 is 16 amino acids long. V was pared by 0 bases and J by 5 bases, with 14 bases between. CDR3 sequence (DNA): TGCGCCAGCAGCCAAGAGGATGCGGGTGAGCACAATGAGCAGTTCTTC. Protein: CASSQEDAGEHNEQFF.

V usage is TRBV19 and J usage is TRBJ2-7; D may be TRBD2 (5 bases). CDR3 size: 15 residues. Germline V gives CDR1 LNHDA, CDR2 SQIVND (reference sequence). V was pared by 5 bases and J by 2 bases, with 16 bases between. CDR3 in amino acids: CASSPASGLAYEQYF. Written as DNA, the CDR3 is TGTGCCAGTAGTCCAGCCTCCGGACTGGCCTACGAGCAGTACTTC.

For this clone: This specimen includes other DNA sequences encoding the same CDR3. This chain connects TRBV9 to TRBJ2-1; 9 bases align to TRBD2. CDR3 length: 15 residues. The germline CDR1 and CDR2 sequences are SGDLS and YYNGEE. Unmatched junction bases numbered 4, after V lost 3 bases and J lost 3 bases. The CDR3 loop reads CASSAGTSLYNEQFF. DNA for the CDR3: TGTGCCAGCAGCGCCGGGACTAGCCTCTACAATGAGCAGTTCTTC.

This clone has a single count. The chain recombines TRBV7-3 with TRBJ2-3; 9 nucleotides line up with TRBD1. This CDR3 is built from 14 residues. J was trimmed by 1 base and V by 4 bases; bases with no gene match: 0. CDR1 and CDR2 (germline): SGHTA, FQGTGA. CDR3 loop: CASSWDRGTDTQYF. Here the CDR3 DNA reads TGTGCCAGCAGCTGGGACAGGGGCACAGATACGCAGTATTTT.

This sequence joins TRBV5-1 and TRBJ1-4; 9 bases fit TRBD1. The V gene end was trimmed by 4 bases and the J gene end by 7 bases; junction bases not matched to a gene: 11. This CDR3 is 16 amino acids long. Germline CDR1 reads SGHRS; CDR2 reads YFSETQ. The CDR3 region has the DNA TGCGCCAGCAGCAATTGGCGGGACAGGGTTTGTGAAAAACTGTTTTTT. The encoded protein is CASSNWRDRVCEKLFF.

J is TRBJ2-7 and V is TRBV6-1; D might be TRBD2 (6 bases). CDR1 MNHNS and CDR2 SASEGT come from the germline V gene. Trimming stripped 2 bases from V and 2 bases from J, with 13 bases between. The CDR3 sequence is 15 residues long. The DNA of the CDR3 is TGTGCCAGCAGTGAAACCCGGGAGCCGGCCTACGAGCAGTACTTC. This sequence encodes CASSETREPAYEQYF.

The genes are TRBV7-9 and TRBJ2-1; D remains unclear. Germline assignment: CDR1 SEHNR and CDR2 FQNEAQ (reference sequence). This CDR3 is 12 amino acids long. The V end lost 3 bases, the J end lost 8 bases, and 8 bases lay between the germline ends. CDR3 loop: CASSFSSDEQFF. Here the CDR3 DNA reads TGTGCCAGCAGCTTCTCCAGCGATGAGCAGTTCTTC.

This clone has a single count. The genes are TRBV19 and TRBJ2-3; the D gene is possibly TRBD2 (6 bases). CDR1 and CDR2 from the germline V gene are LNHDA and SQIVND (reference sequence). V was cut by 6 bases and J by 3 bases, with 13 bases left in between. The CDR3 sequence is 14 residues long. The CDR3 DNA follows: TGTGCCAGTAGGAGACTAGAGGGAACAGATACGCAGTATTTT. This gives the protein CASRRLEGTDTQYF.

The chain recombines TRBV7-2 with TRBJ2-7; the D is unclear. CDR3 size: 13 residues. The V end was cut by 3 bases, the J end by 5 bases, with 11 bases between. Germline V lookup: CDR1 SGHTA, CDR2 FQGNSA. The CDR3 here is CASSFFSGNEQYF. Here the CDR3 DNA reads TGTGCCAGCAGCTTCTTTAGTGGTAACGAGCAGTACTTC. The whole variable domain, filled in from reference TRBV7-2 and TRBJ2-7, reads GAGVSQSPSNKVTEKGKDVELRCDPISGHTALYWYRQSLGQGLEFLIYFQGNSAPDKSGLPSDRFSAERTGGSVSTLTIQRTQQEDSAVYLCASSFFSGNEQYFGPGTRLTVT.

This rearrangement joins TRBV11-2 to TRBJ2-5; 7 bases match TRBD1. CDR1 is SGHAT, CDR2 FQNNGV, per germline. This CDR3 is 15 amino acids long. V lost 0 bases to trimming and J lost 4 bases; unmatched junction nucleotides: 5. CDR3: CASSLDRGSGETQYF. The DNA of the CDR3 is TGTGCCAGCAGCTTAGACAGGGGGTCAGGAGAGACCCAGTACTTC.

This chain joins TRBV29-1 and TRBJ2-3, with 9 bases fitting TRBD1. The junction had 10 bases not matched to a gene; V was cut back by 3 bases and J by 6 bases. The CDR3 runs to 15 residues. CDR1 is SQVTM, CDR2 ANQGSEA, per germline. CDR3 DNA: TGCAGCGTTGACAGCTACAGGGGGCTGGGCGATACGCAGTATTTT. It yields the protein CSVDSYRGLGDTQYF.

The J gene is TRBJ1-5, the V gene TRBV28, with 10 bases matching TRBD1. After removal of 3 bases from V and 7 bases from J, the junction contained 6 bases not matched to a gene. The CDR3 runs to 15 residues. The germline CDR1 and CDR2 sequences are MDHEN and SYDVKM. As DNA, the CDR3 is TGTGCCAGCAGTTTGGGACAGGGGTTTCGACAGCCCCAGCATTTT. Protein sequence: CASSLGQGFRQPQHF.

J is TRBJ2-1 and V is TRBV6-1; 7 bases align to TRBD2. The length of the CDR3 is 15 residues. Germline CDR1 MNHNS, CDR2 SASEGT. The V gene end was trimmed by 2 bases and the J gene end by 6 bases; junction bases not matched to a gene: 7. The DNA of the CDR3 is TGTGCCAGCAGTGAAACGGCTAGCGGTATCAATGAGCAGTTCTTC. Translating it yields CASSETASGINEQFF.

The V call is TRBV4-3, the J call TRBJ2-2; D ambiguous. The V gene lost 0 bases and the J gene lost 4 bases, with 9 bases spanning the gap. CDR1 is LGHNA and CDR2 is YSLEER in the germline V gene. This CDR3 region has 15 residues. The DNA for the CDR3 is TGCGCCAGCAGCCAAGAAGAGGTGGGCACCGGGGAGCTGTTTTTT. This encodes CASSQEEVGTGELFF.